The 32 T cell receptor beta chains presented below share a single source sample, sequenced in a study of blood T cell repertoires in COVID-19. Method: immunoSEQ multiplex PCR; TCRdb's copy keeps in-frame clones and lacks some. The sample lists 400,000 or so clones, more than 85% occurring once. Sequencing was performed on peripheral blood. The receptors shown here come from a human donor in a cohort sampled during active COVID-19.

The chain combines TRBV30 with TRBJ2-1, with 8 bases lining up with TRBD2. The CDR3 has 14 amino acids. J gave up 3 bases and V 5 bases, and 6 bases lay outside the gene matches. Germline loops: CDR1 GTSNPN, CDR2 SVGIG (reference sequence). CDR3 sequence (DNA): TGTGCCTGGGGGGGGCTAGCGGGCTACAATGAGCAGTTCTTC. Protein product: CAWGGLAGYNEQFF.

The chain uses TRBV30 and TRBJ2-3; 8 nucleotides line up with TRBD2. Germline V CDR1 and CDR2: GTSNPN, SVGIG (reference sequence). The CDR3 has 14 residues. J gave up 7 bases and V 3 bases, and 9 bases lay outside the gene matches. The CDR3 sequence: CAWSAGGPSNTQYF. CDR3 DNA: TGTGCCTGGAGCGCGGGGGGCCCTTCCAATACGCAGTATTTT.

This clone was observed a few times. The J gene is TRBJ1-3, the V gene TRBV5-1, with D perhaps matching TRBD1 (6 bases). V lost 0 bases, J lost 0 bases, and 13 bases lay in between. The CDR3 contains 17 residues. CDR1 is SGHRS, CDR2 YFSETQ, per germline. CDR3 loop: CASSLDRGGYSGNTIYF. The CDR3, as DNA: TGCGCCAGCAGCTTGGACCGGGGGGGCTACTCTGGAAACACCATATATTTT. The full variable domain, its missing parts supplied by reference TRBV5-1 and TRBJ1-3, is KAGVTQTPRYLIKTRGQQVTLSCSPISGHRSVSWYQQTPGQGLQFLFEYFSETQRNKGNFPGRFSGRQFSNSRSEMNVSTLELGDSALYLCASSLDRGGYSGNTIYFGEGSWLTVV.

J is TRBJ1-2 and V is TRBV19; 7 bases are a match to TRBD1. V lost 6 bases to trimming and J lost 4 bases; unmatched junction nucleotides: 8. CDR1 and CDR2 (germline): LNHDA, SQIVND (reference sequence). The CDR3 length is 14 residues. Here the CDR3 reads CASRTQGSVYGYTF. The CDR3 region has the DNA TGTGCCAGTAGAACACAGGGGTCTGTCTATGGCTACACCTTC. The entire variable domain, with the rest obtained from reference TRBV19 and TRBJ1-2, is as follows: DGGITQSPKYLFRKEGQNVTLSCEQNLNHDAMYWYRQDPGQGLRLIYYSQIVNDFQKGDIAEGYSVSREKKESFPLTVTSAQKNPTAFYLCASRTQGSVYGYTFGSGTRLTVV.

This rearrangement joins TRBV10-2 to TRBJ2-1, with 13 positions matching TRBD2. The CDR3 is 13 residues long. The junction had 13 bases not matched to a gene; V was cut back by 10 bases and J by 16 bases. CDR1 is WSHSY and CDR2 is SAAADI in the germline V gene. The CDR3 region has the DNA TGCGCCACTACGACAGGACTAGCGGGAGTGCATTTCTTC. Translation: CATTTGLAGVHFF.

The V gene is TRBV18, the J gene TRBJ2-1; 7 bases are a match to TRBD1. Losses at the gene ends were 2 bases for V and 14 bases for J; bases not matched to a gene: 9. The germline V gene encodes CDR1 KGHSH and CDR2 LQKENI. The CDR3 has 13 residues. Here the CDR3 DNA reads TGTGCCAGCTCACCATACGACAGGGACAGAAAGTTCTTC. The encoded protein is CASSPYDRDRKFF.

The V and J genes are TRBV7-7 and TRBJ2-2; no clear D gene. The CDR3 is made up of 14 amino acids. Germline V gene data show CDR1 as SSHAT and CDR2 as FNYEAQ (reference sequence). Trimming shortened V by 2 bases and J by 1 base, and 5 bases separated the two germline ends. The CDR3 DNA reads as TGTGCCAGCAGCTTAAACAGGAACACCGGGGAGCTGTTTTTT. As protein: CASSLNRNTGELFF.

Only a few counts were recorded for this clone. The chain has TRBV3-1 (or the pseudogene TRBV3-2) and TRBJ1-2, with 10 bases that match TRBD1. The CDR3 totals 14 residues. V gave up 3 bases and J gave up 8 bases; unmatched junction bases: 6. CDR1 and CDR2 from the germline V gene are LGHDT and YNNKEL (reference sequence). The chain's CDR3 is CASSHGDRGGGYTF. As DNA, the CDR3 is TGTGCCAGCAGCCATGGGGACAGGGGTGGAGGCTACACCTTC.

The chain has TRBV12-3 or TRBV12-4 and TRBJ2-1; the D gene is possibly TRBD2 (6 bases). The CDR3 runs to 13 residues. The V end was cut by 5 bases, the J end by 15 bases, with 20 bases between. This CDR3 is CASSPSRDPEGFF. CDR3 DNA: TGTGCCAGCAGTCCCAGCCGGGACCCGGAGGGGTTCTTC.

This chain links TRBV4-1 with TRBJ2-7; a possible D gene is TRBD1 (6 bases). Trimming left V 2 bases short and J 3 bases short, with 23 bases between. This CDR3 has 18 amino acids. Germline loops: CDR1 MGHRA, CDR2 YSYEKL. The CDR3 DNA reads TGCGCCAGCAGCCAACTTGGAGCCGGGACACAAAAAAACTACGAGCAGTACTTC. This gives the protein CASSQLGAGTQKNYEQYF.

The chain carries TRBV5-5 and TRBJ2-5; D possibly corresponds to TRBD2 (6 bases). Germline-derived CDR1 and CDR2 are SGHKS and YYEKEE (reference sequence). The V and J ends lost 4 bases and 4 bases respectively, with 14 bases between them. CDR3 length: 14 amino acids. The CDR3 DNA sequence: TGTGCCAGCAGCGCGGGACCCGGGTTAGAGACCCAGTACTTC. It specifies CASSAGPGLETQYF.

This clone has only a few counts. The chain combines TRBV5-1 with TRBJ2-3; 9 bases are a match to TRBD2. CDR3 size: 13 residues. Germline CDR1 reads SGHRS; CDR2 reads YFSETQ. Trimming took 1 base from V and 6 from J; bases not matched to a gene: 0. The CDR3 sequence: CASSLTSGDTQYF. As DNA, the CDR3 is TGCGCCAGCAGCTTGACTAGCGGGGATACGCAGTATTTT.

The CDR3 region has the DNA TGTGCCAGCGGCCAACCGACAGCCCTGAACACTGAAGCTTTCTTT. It specifies CASGQPTALNTEAFF. V usage is TRBV19 and J usage is TRBJ1-1; tentatively, D is TRBD1 (5 bases). The V and J ends lost 9 bases and 0 bases respectively, with 17 bases between them. Germline values: CDR1 LNHDA, CDR2 SQIVND (reference sequence). The CDR3 runs to 15 residues.

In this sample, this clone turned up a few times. The CDR3 DNA is TGTGCCAGCAGCTTAGCGTGGGACAAATTTACCTACGAGCAGTACTTC. It is translated as CASSLAWDKFTYEQYF. This chain joins TRBV7-2 and TRBJ2-7; tentatively, D is TRBD1 (6 bases). The CDR3 is 16 residues long. V was clipped by 0 bases and J by 2 bases, with 14 bases between them. CDR1 and CDR2 (germline): SGHTA, FQGNSA.

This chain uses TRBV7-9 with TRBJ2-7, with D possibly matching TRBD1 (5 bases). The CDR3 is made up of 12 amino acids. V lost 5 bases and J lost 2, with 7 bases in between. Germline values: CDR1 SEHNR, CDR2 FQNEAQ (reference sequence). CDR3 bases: TGTGCCAGCAGCCCGACAGCCTACGAGCAGTACTTC. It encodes CASSPTAYEQYF.

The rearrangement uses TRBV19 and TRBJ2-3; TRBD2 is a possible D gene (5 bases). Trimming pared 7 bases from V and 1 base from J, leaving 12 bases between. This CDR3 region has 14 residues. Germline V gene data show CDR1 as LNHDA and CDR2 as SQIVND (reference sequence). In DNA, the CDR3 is TGTGCCAGTACACTCTCGAGGGGCACAGATACGCAGTATTTT. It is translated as CASTLSRGTDTQYF.

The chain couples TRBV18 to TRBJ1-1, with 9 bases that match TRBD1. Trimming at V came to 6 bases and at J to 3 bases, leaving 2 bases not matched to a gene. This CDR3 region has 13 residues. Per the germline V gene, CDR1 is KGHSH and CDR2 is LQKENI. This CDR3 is CASSGTGYTEAFF. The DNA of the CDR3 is TGTGCCAGCTCCGGGACAGGGTACACTGAAGCTTTCTTT.

CDR3 DNA sequence: TGTGCGGGTGGGCTGAGCTATGGCTACACCTTC. As protein: CAGGLSYGYTF. This rearrangement joins TRBV28 to TRBJ1-2; D ambiguous. The V gene's germline CDR1 is MDHEN and CDR2 SYDVKM. The CDR3 is made up of 11 amino acids.

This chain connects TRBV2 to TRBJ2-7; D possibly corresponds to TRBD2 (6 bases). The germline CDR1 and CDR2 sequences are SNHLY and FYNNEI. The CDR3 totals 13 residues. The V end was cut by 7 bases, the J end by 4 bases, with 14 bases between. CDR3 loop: CASKRLALYEQYF. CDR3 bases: TGTGCCAGCAAACGGCTAGCGTTATACGAGCAGTACTTC.

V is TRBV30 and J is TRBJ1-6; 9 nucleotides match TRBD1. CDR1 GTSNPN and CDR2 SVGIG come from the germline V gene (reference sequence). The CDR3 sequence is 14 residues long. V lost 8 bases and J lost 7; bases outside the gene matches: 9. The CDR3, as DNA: TGTGCCGGCCGGGACAGGGACGTCAATTCACCCCTCCACTTT. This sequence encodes CAGRDRDVNSPLHF.

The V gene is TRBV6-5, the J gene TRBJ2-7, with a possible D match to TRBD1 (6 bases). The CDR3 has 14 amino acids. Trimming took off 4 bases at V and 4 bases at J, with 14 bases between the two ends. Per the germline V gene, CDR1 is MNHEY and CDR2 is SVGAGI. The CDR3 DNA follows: TGTGCCAGCAGTTTGGACAGTACTTTATACGAGCAGTACTTC. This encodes CASSLDSTLYEQYF.

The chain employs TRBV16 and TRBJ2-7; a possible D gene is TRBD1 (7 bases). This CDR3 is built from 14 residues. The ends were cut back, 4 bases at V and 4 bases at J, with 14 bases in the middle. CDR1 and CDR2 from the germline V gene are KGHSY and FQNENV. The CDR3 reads CASSLQGGSYEQYF. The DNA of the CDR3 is TGTGCCAGCAGCCTCCAGGGGGGCTCTTACGAGCAGTACTTC.

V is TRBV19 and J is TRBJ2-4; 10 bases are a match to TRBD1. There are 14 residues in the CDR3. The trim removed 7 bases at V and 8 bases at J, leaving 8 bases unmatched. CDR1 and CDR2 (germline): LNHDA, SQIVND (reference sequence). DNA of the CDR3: TGTGCCAGTACCTCCGGGGACAGGGGAGACATTCAGTACTTC. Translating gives CASTSGDRGDIQYF.

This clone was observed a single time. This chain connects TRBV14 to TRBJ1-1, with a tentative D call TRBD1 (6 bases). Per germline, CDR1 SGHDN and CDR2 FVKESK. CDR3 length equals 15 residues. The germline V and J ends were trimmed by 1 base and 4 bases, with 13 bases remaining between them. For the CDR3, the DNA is TGTGCCAGCAGCCAAGTGCTGGGGGCGGTCACTGAAGCTTTCTTT. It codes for CASSQVLGAVTEAFF.

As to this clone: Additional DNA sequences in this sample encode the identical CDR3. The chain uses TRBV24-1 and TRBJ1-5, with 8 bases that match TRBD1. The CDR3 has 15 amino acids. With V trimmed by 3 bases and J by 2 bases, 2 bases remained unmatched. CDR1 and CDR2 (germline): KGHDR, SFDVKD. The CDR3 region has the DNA TGTGCCACCAGTGATCCGACAGGGGGCAATCAGCCCCAGCATTTT. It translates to CATSDPTGGNQPQHF.

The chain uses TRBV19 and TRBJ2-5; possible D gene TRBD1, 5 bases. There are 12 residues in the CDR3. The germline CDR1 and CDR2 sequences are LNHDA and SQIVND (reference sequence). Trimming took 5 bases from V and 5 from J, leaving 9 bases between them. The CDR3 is CASSQGRETQYF. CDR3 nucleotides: TGTGCCAGTAGTCAGGGTAGGGAGACCCAGTACTTC.

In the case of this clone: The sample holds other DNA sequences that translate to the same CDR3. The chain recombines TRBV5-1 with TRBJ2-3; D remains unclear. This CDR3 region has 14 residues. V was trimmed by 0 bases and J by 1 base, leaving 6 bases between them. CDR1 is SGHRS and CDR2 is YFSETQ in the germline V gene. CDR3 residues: CASSLGSGTDTQYF. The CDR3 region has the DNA TGCGCCAGCAGCTTGGGGAGCGGCACAGATACGCAGTATTTT.

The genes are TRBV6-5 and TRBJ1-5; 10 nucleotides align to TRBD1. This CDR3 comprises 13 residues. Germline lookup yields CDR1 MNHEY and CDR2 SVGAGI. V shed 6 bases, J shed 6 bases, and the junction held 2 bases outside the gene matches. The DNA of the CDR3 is TGTGCCAGCAGCGACAGGGGGCCTCAGCCCCAGCATTTT. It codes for CASSDRGPQPQHF.

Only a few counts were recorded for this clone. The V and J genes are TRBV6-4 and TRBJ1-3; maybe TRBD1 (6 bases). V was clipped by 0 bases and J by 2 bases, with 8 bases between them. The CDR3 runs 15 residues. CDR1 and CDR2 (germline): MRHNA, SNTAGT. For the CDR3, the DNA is TGTGCCAGCAGTGACTCCCACAGGGCTGGAAACACCATATATTTT. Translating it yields CASSDSHRAGNTIYF.

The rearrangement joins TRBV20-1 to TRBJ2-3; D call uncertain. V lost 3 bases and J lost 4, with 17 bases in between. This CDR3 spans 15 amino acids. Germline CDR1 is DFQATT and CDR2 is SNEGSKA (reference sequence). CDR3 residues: CSASLPAEKPDTQYF. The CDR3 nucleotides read TGCAGTGCTAGTCTTCCGGCGGAGAAGCCAGATACGCAGTATTTT.

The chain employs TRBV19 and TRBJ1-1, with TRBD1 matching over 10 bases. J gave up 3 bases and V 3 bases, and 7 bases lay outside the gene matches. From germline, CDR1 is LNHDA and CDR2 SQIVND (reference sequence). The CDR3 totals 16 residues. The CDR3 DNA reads TGTGCCAGTAGTATTGGGACAGGGGAATGGGACACTGAAGCTTTCTTT. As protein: CASSIGTGEWDTEAFF.

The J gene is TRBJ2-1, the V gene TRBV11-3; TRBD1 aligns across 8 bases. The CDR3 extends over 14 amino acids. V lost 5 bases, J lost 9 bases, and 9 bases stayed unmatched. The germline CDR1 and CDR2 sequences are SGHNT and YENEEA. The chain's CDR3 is CASSPRTGLGEQFF. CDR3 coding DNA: TGTGCCAGCAGCCCACGGACAGGGCTCGGTGAGCAGTTCTTC. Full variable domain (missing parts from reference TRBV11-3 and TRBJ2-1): EAGVVQSPRYKIIEKKQPVAFWCNPISGHNTLYWYLQNLGQGPELLIRYENEEAVDDSQLPKDRFSAERLKGVDSTLKIQPAELGDSAVYLCASSPRTGLGEQFFGPGTRLTVL.